This T cell receptor (beta chain) was identified during a study of T cell responses to AZD1222 COVID-19 vaccine. Across the study: Pooled together were second doses at about 4 or about 12 weeks.

The germline V and J ends were trimmed by 6 bases and 9 bases, with 15 bases remaining between them. The CDR3 is made up of 13 amino acids. In the case of this clone: Its cognate antigen is unknown.

Measured with immunoSEQ multiplex PCR; TCRdb has only the in-frame clones, and not every one. Among under 200,000 clones listed, approximately 93% were seen once. Notes on the study in general: White British people made up most donors, females outnumbered males, and clonal diversity was possibly underestimated. Seropositive at baseline were only a handful of AZD1222 recipients.

V and J are TRBV12-3 or TRBV12-4 and TRBJ1-3; no firm D call. The source is an adult in good health. This specimen consisted of peripheral blood, obtained on day 0 of AZD1222 vaccination. The CDR3 here is CASSPRHLSTIYF. CDR3 DNA sequence: TGTGCCAGCAGCCCAAGACACCTAAGCACCATATATTTT.